The 22 T cell receptor beta chains below all came from one sample that was sequenced in a study of post-analysis software for immune sequencing data. Study-level findings and limits: Patients carried four or five TRBV segments more frequently than controls did, and TRBV5-6, TRBV5-1 and TRBV20-1 were among them.

The TCR beta cDNA libraries carried unique molecular identifiers. TCRdb re-derived calls from the PCR reads in MiXCR, one entry per CDR3 protein. Of 750,000 to 950,000 distinct CDR3 sequences in the sample, under 60% were seen once. Their antigens are not known. Sequenced input: blood. The receptor source for this set is a girl between 10 and 17 years old with multiple sclerosis.

This clonotype was seen a handful of times. The chain links TRBV5-6 to TRBJ2-5; D unresolved. V was pared by 0 bases and J by 4 bases, with 10 bases between. CDR3 length: 14 amino acids. CDR1 and CDR2 (germline): SGHDT, YYEEEE. This chain's CDR3 is CASSLEPEGETQYF. As DNA, the CDR3 is TGTGCCAGCAGCTTGGAGCCCGAAGGAGAGACCCAGTACTTC. Together with reference TRBV5-6 and TRBJ2-5, the CDR3 gives the full variable domain: DAGVTQSPTHLIKTRGQQVTLRCSPKSGHDTVSWYQQALGQGPQFIFQYYEEEERQRGNFPDRFSGHQFPNYSSELNVNALLLGDSALYLCASSLEPEGETQYFGPGTRLLVL.

The J gene is TRBJ2-5, the V gene TRBV30, with D possibly being TRBD2 (6 bases). The CDR3 totals 16 residues. V was cut by 0 bases and J by 4 bases, with 18 bases left in between. Germline CDR1 and CDR2: GTSNPN and SVGIG (reference sequence). CDR3 coding DNA: TGTGCCTGGAGTGTTCTTATCGGGGGATTCGGAGAGACCCAGTACTTC. It translates to CAWSVLIGGFGETQYF.

The rearrangement links TRBV27 to TRBJ1-2; D might be TRBD1 (6 bases). Germline V gene sequence: CDR1 MNHEY, CDR2 SMNVEV (reference sequence). Trimming cost V 0 bases and J 4 bases, with 9 bases left between them. The length of the CDR3 is 14 residues. CDR3 loop: CASSLSGGPYGYTF. In DNA form, the CDR3 reads TGTGCCAGCAGTTTATCGGGGGGGCCCTATGGCTACACCTTC.

The gene calls are TRBV14 and TRBJ2-3; 16 nucleotides line up with TRBD2. The trim removed 3 bases at V and 10 bases at J, leaving 4 bases unmatched. The germline V gene encodes CDR1 SGHDN and CDR2 FVKESK. The CDR3 spans 15 residues. The CDR3 DNA reads as TGTGCCAGCAGCCACCCGGGACTAGCGGGAGGGCCGCAGTATTTT. Translating it yields CASSHPGLAGGPQYF.

Turning to this clonotype: A much larger clone is a single base away; this may be a read error. This chain links TRBV4-3 with TRBJ1-2; D is unresolved. CDR1 LGHNA and CDR2 YSLEER come from the germline V gene. This CDR3 has 15 residues. Deletions cut 0 bases from V and 5 bases from J, with 13 bases between. CDR3 sequence reads: CASSQDQQEGYGYTF. The CDR3 nucleotides are TGCGCCAGCAGCCAAGATCAGCAGGAGGGATATGGCTACACCTTC.

The chain is built from TRBV28 and TRBJ1-1; D possibly corresponds to TRBD1 (5 bases). The length of the CDR3 is 13 residues. Germline assignment: CDR1 MDHEN and CDR2 SYDVKM. Trimming pared 6 bases from V and 5 bases from J, leaving 13 bases between. The CDR3 here is CASSRGDRTEAFF. In DNA form, the CDR3 reads TGTGCCAGCAGCCGAGGGGACCGGACTGAAGCTTTCTTT.

In its sample, this clonotype was seen a few times. The rearrangement joins TRBV7-2 to TRBJ2-3, with D perhaps matching TRBD1 (6 bases). Germline lookup yields CDR1 SGHTA and CDR2 FQGNSA. The CDR3 has 16 residues. With 3 bases removed from V and 0 bases from J, the gap between germline ends came to 13 bases. This chain's CDR3 is CASSLGGRGSTDTQYF. CDR3 nucleotides: TGTGCCAGCAGCTTGGGTGGCAGGGGTAGCACAGATACGCAGTATTTT.

In this sample, this clonotype turned up a few times. The rearrangement uses TRBV6-6 and TRBJ1-3; 8 bases agree with TRBD1. Germline V CDR1 and CDR2: MNHNY, SVGAGI (reference sequence). The CDR3 length is 17 residues. V lost 6 bases to trimming and J lost 0 bases; unmatched junction nucleotides: 10. The CDR3, as DNA: TGTGCCAGCAGCCCCGGACAGGGTCTTCCCTCTGGAAACACCATATATTTT. Translation: CASSPGQGLPSGNTIYF.

The chain joins TRBV20-1 to TRBJ2-7, with D perhaps matching TRBD2 (5 bases). This CDR3 is 15 amino acids long. Trimming removed 6 bases from V and 1 base from J, with 19 bases in between. Per the germline V gene, CDR1 is DFQATT and CDR2 is SNEGSKA (reference sequence). CDR3 residues: CSANLGVGRSYEQYF. CDR3 nucleotide sequence: TGCAGTGCCAACCTCGGGGTTGGTCGATCCTACGAGCAGTACTTC.

This chain uses TRBV29-1 with TRBJ2-1, with D maybe TRBD1 (6 bases). The CDR3 length is 15 residues. Per germline, CDR1 SQVTM and CDR2 ANQGSEA. Trimming took 7 bases from V and 0 from J, leaving 16 bases between them. This CDR3 reads CSAEQTGSSYNEQFF. CDR3 bases: TGCAGCGCCGAACAGACAGGCAGCTCCTACAATGAGCAGTTCTTC.

This clonotype came up a few times. The chain couples TRBV7-3 to TRBJ2-7; TRBD2 is a possible D gene (6 bases). The CDR3 is 18 amino acids. Trimming cost V 5 bases and J 2 bases, with 25 bases left between them. Germline V gene data show CDR1 as SGHTA and CDR2 as FQGTGA. The CDR3 DNA reads as TGTGCCAGCAGCCTCCTCCCGGAGGGAAACCCTAGGACCTACGAGCAGTACTTC. Translating it yields CASSLLPEGNPRTYEQYF.

This chain links TRBV7-3 with TRBJ2-7; no firm D call. CDR1 is SGHTA, CDR2 FQGTGA, per germline. The CDR3 has 13 amino acids. V was cut by 0 bases and J by 5 bases, with 8 bases left in between. The chain's CDR3 is CASSLTERHEQYF. The CDR3 coding sequence is TGTGCCAGCAGCTTAACGGAGAGACACGAGCAGTACTTC.

This clonotype has a handful of counts. This chain connects TRBV6-1 to TRBJ2-5, with D perhaps TRBD2 (6 bases). Germline loops: CDR1 MNHNS, CDR2 SASEGT. V gave up 4 bases and J gave up 3 bases, with 15 bases separating them. The length of the CDR3 is 15 residues. CDR3 DNA: TGTGCCAGCAGTGTCAATCGAGGAGGGAAAGAGACCCAGTACTTC. This encodes CASSVNRGGKETQYF.

J is TRBJ2-7 and V is TRBV7-9; a possible D gene is TRBD1 (6 bases). This CDR3 spans 13 amino acids. CDR1 is SEHNR, CDR2 FQNEAQ, per germline (reference sequence). Trimming cost V 10 bases and J 2 bases, with 15 bases left between them. The CDR3 DNA reads as TGTGCCATCGGGACACCGAGCCCCTACGAGCAGTACTTC. Translated: CAIGTPSPYEQYF. Supplemented by reference TRBV7-9 and TRBJ2-7, the full variable domain reads DTGVSQNPRHKITKRGQNVTFRCDPISEHNRLYWYRQTLGQGPEFLTYFQNEAQLEKSRLLSDRFSAERPKGSFSTLEIQRTEQGDSAMYLCAIGTPSPYEQYFGPGTRLTVT.

V gene TRBV29-1 combines with J gene TRBJ1-5, with D possibly TRBD1 on 6 matching bases. V was shortened by 5 bases and J by 5 bases, with 13 bases between the two germline ends. Germline CDR1 reads SQVTM; CDR2 reads ANQGSEA. The CDR3 contains 13 residues. This CDR3 reads CSVRQGPYQPQHF. Written as DNA, the CDR3 is TGCAGCGTTCGGCAGGGGCCATATCAGCCCCAGCATTTT.

V and J are TRBV5-8 and TRBJ2-5, with D possibly matching TRBD2 (5 bases). From germline, CDR1 is SGHTS and CDR2 YDEGEE. There are 15 residues in the CDR3. V was cut by 4 bases and J by 5 bases, with 18 bases left in between. CDR3 coding DNA: TGTGCCAGCAGCCTCGGGATGGGGATTCGGGAGACCCAGTACTTC. It is translated as CASSLGMGIRETQYF.

J is TRBJ2-3 and V is TRBV11-2, with TRBD1 matching over 9 bases. The CDR3 length is 16 residues. Germline CDR1 is SGHAT and CDR2 is FQNNGV. The V and J ends lost 5 bases and 6 bases, in that order; junction bases with no gene match: 12. DNA of the CDR3: TGTGCCAGCAGCACCGCTCGGACAGGGGTTTCGGATACGCAGTATTTT. This codes for CASSTARTGVSDTQYF.

This rearrangement joins TRBV28 to TRBJ2-1, with 12 bases matching TRBD2. J was trimmed by 4 bases and V by 10 bases; bases with no gene match: 8. Germline CDR1 MDHEN, CDR2 SYDVKM. The CDR3 has 15 residues. CDR3 in DNA: TGTGCCACCACACCTGGACTAGCGGGATACAATGAGCAGTTCTTC. Protein product: CATTPGLAGYNEQFF.

V is TRBV12-3 or TRBV12-4 and J is TRBJ1-5; TRBD1 matches at 8 bases. The CDR3 runs to 16 residues. V dropped 2 bases and J dropped 7; count of bases not matched to a gene: 10. The CDR3 loop is CASSLRQGAGLQPQHF. The DNA of the CDR3 is TGTGCCAGCAGTTTACGGCAGGGGGCAGGTTTGCAGCCCCAGCATTTT.

V gene TRBV12-3 or TRBV12-4 combines with J gene TRBJ1-2; 8 nucleotides align to TRBD1. V trimming: 5 bases; J trimming: 6 bases; junction bases outside the gene matches: 5. CDR3 length equals 13 residues. DNA of the CDR3: TGTGCCAGCAGTGCGACAGGGGACGATGGCTACACCTTC. Translating it yields CASSATGDDGYTF.

This clonotype qualifies as medium-sized. The chain carries TRBV29-1 and TRBJ2-5; 8 bases are shared with TRBD1. Trimming cost V 5 bases and J 4 bases; bases outside gene matches: 9. CDR3 length equals 14 residues. The germline V gene encodes CDR1 SQVTM and CDR2 ANQGSEA. The CDR3 is CSVSLTGARETQYF. For the CDR3, the DNA is TGCAGCGTTTCATTGACAGGGGCGCGAGAGACCCAGTACTTC.

This clonotype was observed a handful of times. Here the CDR3 reads CSATRTAAYEQYF. Here the CDR3 DNA reads TGCAGTGCTACCCGGACGGCCGCCTACGAGCAGTACTTC. This sequence joins TRBV20-1 and TRBJ2-7, with D uncertain. There are 13 residues in the CDR3. Germline V gene sequence: CDR1 DFQATT, CDR2 SNEGSKA (reference sequence). Trimming removed 4 bases from V and 2 bases from J, with 12 bases in between.